This T cell receptor beta chain was captured by sequencing in a study of human T cells and chemical hapten exposure. Background on the study: Alopecia areata, totalis or universalis affected patients who were mostly female.

The V end lost 2 bases, the J end lost 9 bases, and 8 bases lay between the germline ends. Germline CDR1 SEHNR, CDR2 FQNEAQ (reference sequence). The CDR3 spans 11 residues. This sample's time point: pre-sensitization, week 0. Treatment reported: therapeutic diphenylcyclopropenone sensitization with weekly scalp DPC. TCRdb recomputed calls from the RACE reads with MiXCR, one row per CDR3 protein. Seen here are 200,000 to 300,000 distinct CDR3 sequences, roughly 8.9% observed once, and the top ten hold about 2.5%. The chain carries TRBV7-9 and TRBJ2-7; D may match TRBD1 or TRBD2 (5 bases each). The sample was whole blood, taken in connection with sensitization to the hapten diphenylcyclopropenone (DPC). The sequence was collected from a woman in her thirties or forties with alopecia areata. Some clones in this sample may be carry-over from other donors' samples. This CDR3 reads CASSLRDVQYF. CDR3 nucleotides: TGTGCCAGCAGCTTACGGGACGTGCAGTACTTC.